This TCR beta chain was documented in a study of blood T cell repertoires in COVID-19. Whole-study context: From the United States, Italy and Spain came samples of acute and convalescent COVID-19.

This clone was recorded once. The J segment lost 7 bases and the V segment lost 5 bases, leaving 10 bases of the junction unmatched. Germline values: CDR1 MNHEY, CDR2 SMNVEV (reference sequence). The CDR3 length is 14 residues. Profiling relied on immunoSEQ multiplex PCR, and the TCRdb table lists in-frame clones only, not all of them. The sample shows hundreds of thousands of clones, about 89% of them seen only once. The chain couples TRBV27 to TRBJ1-2; 7 bases are a match to TRBD1. What was sequenced was peripheral blood. The clonotype originates from a middle-aged woman who had recovered from COVID-19. CDR3 sequence (DNA): TGTGCCAGCAGTCCCCTTGAGGGGGCGGGTGGCTACACCTTC. Amino acid sequence: CASSPLEGAGGYTF.